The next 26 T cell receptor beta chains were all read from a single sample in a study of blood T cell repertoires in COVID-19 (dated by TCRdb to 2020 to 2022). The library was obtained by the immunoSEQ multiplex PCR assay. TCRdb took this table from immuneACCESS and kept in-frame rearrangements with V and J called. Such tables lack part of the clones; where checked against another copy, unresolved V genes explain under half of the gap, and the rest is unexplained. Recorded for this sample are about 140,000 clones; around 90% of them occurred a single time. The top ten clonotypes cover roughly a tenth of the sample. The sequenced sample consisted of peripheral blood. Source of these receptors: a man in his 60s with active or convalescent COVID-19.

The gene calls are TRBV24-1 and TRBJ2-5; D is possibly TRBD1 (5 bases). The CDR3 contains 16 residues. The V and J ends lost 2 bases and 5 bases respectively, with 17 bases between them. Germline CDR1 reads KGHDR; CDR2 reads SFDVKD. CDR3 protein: CATSDSGRAGLETQYF. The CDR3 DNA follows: TGTGCCACCAGTGATTCAGGTCGGGCAGGGCTCGAGACCCAGTACTTC.

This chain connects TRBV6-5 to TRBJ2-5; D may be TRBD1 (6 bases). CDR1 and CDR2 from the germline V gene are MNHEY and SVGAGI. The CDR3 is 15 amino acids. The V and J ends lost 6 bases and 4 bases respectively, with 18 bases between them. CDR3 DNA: TGTGCCAGCAGCCTACCTACAGGGTTTGGAGAGACCCAGTACTTC. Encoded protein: CASSLPTGFGETQYF.

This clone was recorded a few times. CDR3 sequence: CASSSGSSSYNEQFF. The CDR3 DNA is TGTGCCAGTAGTAGCGGGTCAAGCTCCTACAATGAGCAGTTCTTC. The chain joins TRBV19 to TRBJ2-1; a weak D match, TRBD2 (5 bases). The CDR3 has 15 residues. The germline V gene encodes CDR1 LNHDA and CDR2 SQIVND (reference sequence). Trimming took 4 bases from V and 0 from J, leaving 10 bases between them. The variable domain in full, with the rest retrieved from reference TRBV19 and TRBJ2-1, is DGGITQSPKYLFRKEGQNVTLSCEQNLNHDAMYWYRQDPGQGLRLIYYSQIVNDFQKGDIAEGYSVSREKKESFPLTVTSAQKNPTAFYLCASSSGSSSYNEQFFGPGTRLTVL.

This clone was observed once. CDR3 in DNA: TGTGCCAGCGGTGGGAGGACAGGTTCGAACACTGAAGCTTTCTTT. Translating gives CASGGRTGSNTEAFF. The V and J genes are TRBV25-1 and TRBJ1-1; 7 positions agree with TRBD1. J lost 1 base, V lost 8 bases, and 10 bases had no gene match. Per germline, CDR1 MGHDK and CDR2 SYGVNS. The CDR3 contains 15 residues. Full variable domain (outside the CDR3, taken from reference TRBV25-1 and TRBJ1-1): EADIYQTPRYLVIGTGKKITLECSQTMGHDKMYWYQQDPGMELHLIHYSYGVNSTEKGDLSSESTVSRIRTEHFPLTLESARPSHTSQYLCASGGRTGSNTEAFFGQGTRLTVV.

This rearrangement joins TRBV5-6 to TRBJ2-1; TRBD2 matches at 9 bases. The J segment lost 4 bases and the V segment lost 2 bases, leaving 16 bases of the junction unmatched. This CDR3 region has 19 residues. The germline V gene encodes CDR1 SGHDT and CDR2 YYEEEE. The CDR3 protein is CASSFVRLAAPSFYNEQFF. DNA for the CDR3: TGTGCCAGCAGCTTTGTGAGACTAGCGGCTCCGAGCTTTTACAATGAGCAGTTCTTC. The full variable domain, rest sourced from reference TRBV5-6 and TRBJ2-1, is DAGVTQSPTHLIKTRGQQVTLRCSPKSGHDTVSWYQQALGQGPQFIFQYYEEEERQRGNFPDRFSGHQFPNYSSELNVNALLLGDSALYLCASSFVRLAAPSFYNEQFFGPGTRLTVL.

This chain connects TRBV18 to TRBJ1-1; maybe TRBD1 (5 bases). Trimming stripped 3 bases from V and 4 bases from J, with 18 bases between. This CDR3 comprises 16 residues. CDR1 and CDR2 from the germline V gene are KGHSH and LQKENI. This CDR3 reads CASSPIVQGTITEAFF. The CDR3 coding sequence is TGTGCCAGCTCACCGATCGTGCAGGGAACGATCACTGAAGCTTTCTTT.

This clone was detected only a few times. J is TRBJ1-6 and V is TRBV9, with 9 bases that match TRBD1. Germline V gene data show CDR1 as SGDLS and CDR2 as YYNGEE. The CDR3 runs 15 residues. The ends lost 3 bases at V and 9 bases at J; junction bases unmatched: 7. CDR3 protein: CASSGGQGRASPLHF. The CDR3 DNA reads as TGTGCCAGCAGCGGAGGACAGGGGAGGGCTTCACCCCTCCACTTT.

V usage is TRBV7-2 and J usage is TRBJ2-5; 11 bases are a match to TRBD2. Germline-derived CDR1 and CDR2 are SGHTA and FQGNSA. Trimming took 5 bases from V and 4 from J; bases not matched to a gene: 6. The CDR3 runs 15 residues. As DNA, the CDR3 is TGTGCCAGCAGCCCCGTTGGGACTAGCGGAGAGACCCAGTACTTC. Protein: CASSPVGTSGETQYF.

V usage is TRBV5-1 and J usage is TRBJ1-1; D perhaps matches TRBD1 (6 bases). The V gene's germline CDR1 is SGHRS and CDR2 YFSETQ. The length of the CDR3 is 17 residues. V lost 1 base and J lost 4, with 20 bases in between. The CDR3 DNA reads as TGCGCCAGCAGCTTGCAAGGCAGACAGGCTCAGGGCACTGAAGCTTTCTTT. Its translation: CASSLQGRQAQGTEAFF.

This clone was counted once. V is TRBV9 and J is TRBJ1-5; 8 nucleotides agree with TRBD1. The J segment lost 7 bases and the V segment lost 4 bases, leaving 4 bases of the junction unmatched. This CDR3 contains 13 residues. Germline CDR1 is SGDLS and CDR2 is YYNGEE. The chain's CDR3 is CASSPGQGQPQHF. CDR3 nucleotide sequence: TGTGCCAGCAGCCCCGGACAGGGCCAGCCCCAGCATTTT.

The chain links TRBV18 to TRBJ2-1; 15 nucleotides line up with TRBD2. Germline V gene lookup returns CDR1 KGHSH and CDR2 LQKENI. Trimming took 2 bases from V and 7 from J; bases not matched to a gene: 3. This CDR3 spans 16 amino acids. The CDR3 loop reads CASSPRTSGRGNEQFF. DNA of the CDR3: TGTGCCAGCTCACCAAGGACTAGCGGGAGGGGTAATGAGCAGTTCTTC.

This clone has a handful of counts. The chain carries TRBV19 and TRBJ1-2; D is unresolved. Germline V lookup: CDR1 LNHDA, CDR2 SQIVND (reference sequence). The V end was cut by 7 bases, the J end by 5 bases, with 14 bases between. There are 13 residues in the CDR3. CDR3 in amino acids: CASKRATGYGYTF. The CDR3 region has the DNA TGTGCCAGTAAAAGGGCGACGGGGTATGGCTACACCTTC.

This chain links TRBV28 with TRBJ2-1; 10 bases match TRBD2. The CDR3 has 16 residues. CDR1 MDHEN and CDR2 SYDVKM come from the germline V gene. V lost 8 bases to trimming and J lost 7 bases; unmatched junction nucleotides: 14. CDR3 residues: CASVNLAGGGVNEQFF. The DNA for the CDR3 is TGTGCCAGCGTTAACTTAGCGGGAGGCGGGGTGAATGAGCAGTTCTTC.

The CDR3 region is CASSYRGRGRTGELFF. The DNA of the CDR3 is TGTGCCAGCAGCTACAGGGGAAGGGGTCGGACCGGGGAGCTGTTTTTT. V and J are TRBV3-1 (or the pseudogene TRBV3-2) and TRBJ2-2; 7 bases are shared with TRBD1. The CDR3 has 16 amino acids. The trim removed 5 bases at V and 5 bases at J, leaving 11 bases unmatched. Germline V lookup: CDR1 LGHDT, CDR2 YNNKEL (reference sequence).

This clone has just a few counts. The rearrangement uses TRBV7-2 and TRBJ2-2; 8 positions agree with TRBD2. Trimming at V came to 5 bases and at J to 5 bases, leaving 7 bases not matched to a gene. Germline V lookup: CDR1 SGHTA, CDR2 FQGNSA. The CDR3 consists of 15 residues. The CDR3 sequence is CASSPGGVRTGELFF. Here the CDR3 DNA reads TGTGCCAGCAGCCCCGGGGGGGTGCGAACCGGGGAGCTGTTTTTT.

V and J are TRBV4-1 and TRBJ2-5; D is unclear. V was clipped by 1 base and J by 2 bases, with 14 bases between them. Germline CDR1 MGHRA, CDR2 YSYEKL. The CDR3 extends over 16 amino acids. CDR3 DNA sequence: TGCGCCAGCAGCCAAGGGCCCGGCGGCCCTCAAGAGACCCAGTACTTC. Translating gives CASSQGPGGPQETQYF.

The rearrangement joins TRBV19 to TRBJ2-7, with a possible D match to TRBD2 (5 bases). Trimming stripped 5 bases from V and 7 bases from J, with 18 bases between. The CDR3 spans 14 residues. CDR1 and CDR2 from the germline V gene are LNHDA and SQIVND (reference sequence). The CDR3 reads CASSLTVSGGEQYF. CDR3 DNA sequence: TGTGCCAGTAGTTTGACGGTCTCTGGAGGAGAGCAGTACTTC.

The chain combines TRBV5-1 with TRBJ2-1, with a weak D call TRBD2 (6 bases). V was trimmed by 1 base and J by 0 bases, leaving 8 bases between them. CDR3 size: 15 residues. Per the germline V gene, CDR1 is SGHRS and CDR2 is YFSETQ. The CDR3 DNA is TGCGCCAGCAGCTTGTCCGGGGGCTCCTACAATGAGCAGTTCTTC. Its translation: CASSLSGGSYNEQFF.

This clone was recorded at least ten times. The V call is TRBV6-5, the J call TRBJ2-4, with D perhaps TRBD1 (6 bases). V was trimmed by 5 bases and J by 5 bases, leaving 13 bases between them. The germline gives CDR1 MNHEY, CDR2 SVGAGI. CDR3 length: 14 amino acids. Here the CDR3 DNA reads TGTGCCAGCAGTCTCCGGGACAACCAAAACATTCAGTACTTC. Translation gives CASSLRDNQNIQYF.

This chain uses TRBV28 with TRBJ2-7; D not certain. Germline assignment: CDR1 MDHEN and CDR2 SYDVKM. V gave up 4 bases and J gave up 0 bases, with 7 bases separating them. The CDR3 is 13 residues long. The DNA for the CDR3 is TGTGCCAGCAGTTACAGTAGCTCCTACGAGCAGTACTTC. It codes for CASSYSSSYEQYF.

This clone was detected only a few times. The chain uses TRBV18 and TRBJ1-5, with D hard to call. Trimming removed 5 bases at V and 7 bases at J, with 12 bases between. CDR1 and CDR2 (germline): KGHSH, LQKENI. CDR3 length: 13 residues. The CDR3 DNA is TGTGCCAGCTCAAGAGGTAGTGGGCAGCCCCAGCATTTT. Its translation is CASSRGSGQPQHF.

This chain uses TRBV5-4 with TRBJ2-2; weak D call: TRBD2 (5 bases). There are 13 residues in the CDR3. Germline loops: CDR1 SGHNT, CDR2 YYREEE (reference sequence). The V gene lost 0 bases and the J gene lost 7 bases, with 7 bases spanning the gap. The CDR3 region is CASSLEAGGELFF. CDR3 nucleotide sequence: TGTGCCAGCAGCTTGGAGGCGGGCGGGGAGCTGTTTTTT. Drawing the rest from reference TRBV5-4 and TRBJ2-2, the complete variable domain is ETGVTQSPTHLIKTRGQQVTLRCSSQSGHNTVSWYQQALGQGPQFIFQYYREEENGRGNFPPRFSGLQFPNYSSELNVNALELDDSALYLCASSLEAGGELFFGEGSRLTVL.

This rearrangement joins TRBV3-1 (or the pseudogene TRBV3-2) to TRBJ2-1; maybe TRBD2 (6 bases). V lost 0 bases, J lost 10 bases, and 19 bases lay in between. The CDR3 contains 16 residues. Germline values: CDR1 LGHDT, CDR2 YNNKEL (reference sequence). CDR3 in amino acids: CASSQDRRDKGREQFF. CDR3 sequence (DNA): TGTGCCAGCAGCCAAGATCGGAGGGATAAGGGTCGGGAGCAGTTCTTC.

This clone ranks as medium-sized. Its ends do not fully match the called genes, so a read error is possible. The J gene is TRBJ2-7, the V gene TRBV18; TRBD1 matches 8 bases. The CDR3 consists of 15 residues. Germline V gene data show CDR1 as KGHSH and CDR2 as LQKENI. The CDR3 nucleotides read TGTGCCAGCTCAGCACCGGGACAGGAGCCCTACGAGCAGTACTTC. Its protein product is CASSAPGQEPYEQYF.

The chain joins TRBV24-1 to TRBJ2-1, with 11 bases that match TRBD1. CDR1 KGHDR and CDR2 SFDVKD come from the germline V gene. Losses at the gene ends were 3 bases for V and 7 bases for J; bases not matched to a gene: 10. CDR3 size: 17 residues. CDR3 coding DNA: TGTGCCACCAGTGATCCAAGAGGGGACAGGGGGTGGAATGAGCAGTTCTTC. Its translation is CATSDPRGDRGWNEQFF.

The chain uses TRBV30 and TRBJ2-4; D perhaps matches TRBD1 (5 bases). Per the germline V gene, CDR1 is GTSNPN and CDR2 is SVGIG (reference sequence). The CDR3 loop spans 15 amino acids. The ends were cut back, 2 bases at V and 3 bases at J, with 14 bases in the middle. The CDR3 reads CAWSIQGSDKNIQYF. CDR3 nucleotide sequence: TGTGCCTGGAGTATTCAGGGAAGTGACAAAAACATTCAGTACTTC.